These T cell receptor beta chains were read from a single sample in a study of OX40 agonist ivuxolimab in advanced cancers. Profiled with immunoSEQ multiplex PCR; TCRdb holds only in-frame clones, not every one. In the table there are 35,000 to 55,000 clones, 75% to 85% of which are singletons. The source was CD4+ or CD8+ T cells sorted from blood, collected in a trial of the OX40 agonist ivuxolimab. These receptors originate from an adult with an advanced solid tumor such as melanoma, head and neck, liver or kidney cancer. Each CDR3 is given without its conserved first and last residue. The D gene is left open where the match is weak. For some rows the clone size is stated as once, few or many, or as a class when expanded; others skip it.

>TRBJ2-7|TRBV10-1|-|TRBD1
ASSPLLGQGYEQY
>TRBJ2-2|TRBV6-1|-|-
ASSEMQLNTGELF
>TRBJ1-1|TRBV11-2|once|-
ASSLVGQSRNTEAF
>TRBJ2-5|TRBV7-2|-|TRBD1
ASSRWTGQETQY
>TRBJ2-1|TRBV5-6|-|TRBD2
ASSQGLAAYNEQF
>TRBJ2-5|TRBV16|-|-
ASSQSRSGTQY
>TRBJ1-4|TRBV11-2|-|TRBD1
ASSFDRGREKLF
>TRBJ1-1|TRBV6-6|-|-
ASSYSNTEAF
>TRBJ2-4|TRBV28|-|-
ASTSQRDIQY
>TRBJ2-7|TRBV7-2|-|TRBD2
ASSSSGNSYEQY
>TRBJ1-2|TRBV5-1|-|-
ASSLAEGLSGYT
>TRBJ1-2|TRBV27|-|-
AGPTELYGYT
>TRBJ1-1|TRBV2|-|-
ASRNTGYRGNTEAF
>TRBJ1-5|TRBV19|-|-
ASSIGSSQPQH
>TRBJ2-3|TRBV7-3|-|TRBD2
ASSSPSGGTDTQY
>TRBJ2-7|TRBV29-1|-|-
SASGTYPYEQY
>TRBJ1-2|TRBV7-2|-|-
ASSQDFGSMGYT
>TRBJ1-5|TRBV4-1|-|TRBD1
ASSQPDRGRQPQH
>TRBJ2-5|TRBV5-1|-|TRBD1
ASSEDRDLETQY
>TRBJ1-3|TRBV7-2|-|TRBD1
ASSLVTGGPGNTIY
>TRBJ2-2|TRBV5-1|few|TRBD2
ASQGLAGAGELF
>TRBJ1-4|TRBV30|-|-
AWSGIGNEKLF